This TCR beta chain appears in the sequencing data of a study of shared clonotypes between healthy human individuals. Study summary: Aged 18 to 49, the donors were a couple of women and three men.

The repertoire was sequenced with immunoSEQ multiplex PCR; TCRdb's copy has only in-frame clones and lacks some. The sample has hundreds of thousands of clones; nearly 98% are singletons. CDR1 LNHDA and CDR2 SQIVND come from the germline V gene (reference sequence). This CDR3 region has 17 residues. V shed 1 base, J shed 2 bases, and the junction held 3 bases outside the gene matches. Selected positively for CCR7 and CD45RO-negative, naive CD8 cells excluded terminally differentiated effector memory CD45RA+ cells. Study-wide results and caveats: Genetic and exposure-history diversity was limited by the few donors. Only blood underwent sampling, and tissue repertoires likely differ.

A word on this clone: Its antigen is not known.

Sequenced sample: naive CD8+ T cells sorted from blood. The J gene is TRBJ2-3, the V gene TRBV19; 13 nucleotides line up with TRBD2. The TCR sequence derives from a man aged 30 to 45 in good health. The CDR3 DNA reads TGTGCCAGTAGTATAGGCGGGACTAGCGGGAACACAGATACGCAGTATTTT. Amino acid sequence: CASSIGGTSGNTDTQYF.